This T cell receptor beta chain was identified during a study of regulatory T cells in long-lasting Graves disease. Study-level information: Graves' patients diagnosed newly had used antithyroid drugs under 3 months.

The V end lost 3 bases, the J end lost 2 bases, and 9 bases lay between the germline ends. CDR1 and CDR2 (germline): MNHNS, SASEGT. The CDR3 consists of 14 residues. Points on this clonotype: This may stem from a read error, because a much larger clone lies one nucleotide away.

Documented time point: newly diagnosed GD, antithyroid drugs for less than 3 months. Following extraction of RNA from PBMCs, that RNA was used to make the TCR library. The authors built TCR beta libraries using iRepertoire HTBI primers and Arm-PCR of CDR3 regions. Using its own MiXCR run on the multiplex PCR reads, TCRdb lists one record per CDR3 protein. The sample has 550,000 or so distinct CDR3 sequences; about 11% are singletons. These same data were also listed under a study on T cells in Graves' hyperthyroidism and ophthalmopathy. That report adds: From stable hyperthyroidism, ophthalmopathy was set apart by a 13 V-J model.

This receptor was taken from a woman aged 25 to 39 with Graves disease. The material sequenced was peripheral blood mononuclear cells (PBMCs), taken at new diagnosis, from a patient treated with antithyroid drugs. The chain couples TRBV6-1 to TRBJ2-3; possibly TRBD2 for D (6 bases). The CDR3 protein is CASSERGPTDTQYF. CDR3 nucleotide sequence: TGTGCCAGCAGTGAGCGGGGTCCCACAGATACGCAGTATTTT.